One and the same sample provided the 22 T cell receptor beta chains below, sequenced in a study of blood T cell repertoires in COVID-19. The protocol was immunoSEQ multiplex PCR, while the TCRdb copy is restricted to in-frame clones and leaves out a portion. The sample includes roughly 100,000 clones, 91% of them seen just once. Sequencing was performed on peripheral blood. These receptors originate from a human donor in a cohort sampled during active COVID-19.

The chain employs TRBV28 and TRBJ2-1, with 9 bases matching TRBD2. The CDR3 runs 13 residues. After removal of 5 bases from V and 10 bases from J, the junction contained 6 bases not matched to a gene. CDR1 and CDR2 (germline): MDHEN, SYDVKM. The CDR3 loop is CASSISGRHEQFF. Written as DNA, the CDR3 is TGTGCCAGCAGTATTAGCGGGAGACACGAGCAGTTCTTC.

The chain has TRBV29-1 and TRBJ2-7; D possibly corresponds to TRBD2 (7 bases). Trimming stripped 4 bases from V and 4 bases from J, with 17 bases between. In germline, CDR1 is SQVTM, CDR2 ANQGSEA. CDR3 length equals 14 residues. The CDR3 region has the DNA TGCAGCGTTGTAGGAGGGGGGGGAACATACGAGCAGTACTTC. Translated, it gives CSVVGGGGTYEQYF.

V gene TRBV4-3 combines with J gene TRBJ2-2; possible D gene TRBD2, 5 bases. The CDR3 runs 15 residues. The germline V gene encodes CDR1 LGHNA and CDR2 YSLEER. V was clipped by 0 bases and J by 6 bases, with 11 bases between them. As DNA, the CDR3 is TGCGCCAGCAGCCAAGATCGGGTTAGCGCCGGGGAGCTGTTTTTT. It yields the protein CASSQDRVSAGELFF.

The gene calls are TRBV2 and TRBJ2-7; TRBD2 matches 7 bases. The CDR3 is made up of 15 amino acids. Germline assignment: CDR1 SNHLY and CDR2 FYNNEI. The V and J ends lost 7 bases and 1 base, in that order; junction bases with no gene match: 10. The CDR3 reads CASKDSRDYSYEQYF. In DNA, the CDR3 is TGTGCCAGCAAGGACTCCCGGGACTATTCCTACGAGCAGTACTTC.

The chain links TRBV10-2 to TRBJ1-1; the D is unclear. The length of the CDR3 is 14 residues. Germline V CDR1 and CDR2: WSHSY, SAAADI. Trimming removed 4 bases at V and 3 bases at J, with 12 bases between. CDR3 sequence (DNA): TGCGCCAGCAGTGGCATCTGGGGAGACACTGAAGCTTTCTTT. This translates into CASSGIWGDTEAFF.

The chain is built from TRBV18 and TRBJ2-1; TRBD2 aligns across 14 bases. The V and J ends lost 5 bases and 7 bases, in that order; junction bases with no gene match: 1. The CDR3 covers 14 residues. Germline CDR1 KGHSH, CDR2 LQKENI. The CDR3 spells CASSRTSGGNEQFF. The CDR3 nucleotides read TGTGCCAGCTCAAGGACTAGCGGGGGGAATGAGCAGTTCTTC.

This chain links TRBV6-5 with TRBJ1-1, with TRBD1 as a possible D gene (5 bases). With 0 bases removed from V and 1 base from J, the gap between germline ends came to 9 bases. Germline-derived CDR1 and CDR2 are MNHEY and SVGAGI. CDR3 length equals 15 residues. CDR3 in amino acids: CASSYSRGGNTEAFF. The CDR3 bases are TGTGCCAGCAGTTACTCGAGGGGAGGGAACACTGAAGCTTTCTTT.

This clone has just one count. This chain joins TRBV2 and TRBJ1-1; D uncertain. The CDR3 runs to 13 residues. V was trimmed by 8 bases and J by 0 bases, leaving 10 bases between them. Per germline, CDR1 SNHLY and CDR2 FYNNEI. The CDR3 DNA is TGTGCCAGCCGAAATAACTTGAACACTGAAGCTTTCTTT. It encodes CASRNNLNTEAFF.

The chain joins TRBV2 to TRBJ2-2; a weak D match, TRBD2 (5 bases). Germline V gene lookup returns CDR1 SNHLY and CDR2 FYNNEI. The V end was cut by 7 bases, the J end by 3 bases, with 12 bases between. The CDR3 extends over 14 amino acids. The CDR3 sequence is CASMSSEYTGELFF. The CDR3 DNA reads as TGTGCCAGCATGAGTAGCGAGTACACCGGGGAGCTGTTTTTT.

This sequence joins TRBV7-8 and TRBJ1-2; maybe TRBD1 (5 bases). The CDR3 consists of 15 residues. The V and J ends lost 6 bases and 3 bases respectively, with 17 bases between them. Germline V gene data show CDR1 as SGHVS and CDR2 as FQNEAQ. The CDR3 coding sequence is TGTGCCAGCAGTCCCGGGGCTTGGAGGGACTATGGCTACACCTTC. Protein sequence: CASSPGAWRDYGYTF.

V is TRBV28 and J is TRBJ1-6; no clear D. V lost 6 bases and J 6 bases, leaving 9 bases between the germline ends. Germline V gives CDR1 MDHEN, CDR2 SYDVKM. CDR3 length: 13 residues. The CDR3 bases are TGTGCCAGCAGAATCGGGGTTAATTCACCCCTCCACTTT. Residues: CASRIGVNSPLHF.

The chain joins TRBV30 to TRBJ2-7; D unresolved. Per the germline V gene, CDR1 is GTSNPN and CDR2 is SVGIG (reference sequence). The CDR3 is made up of 14 amino acids. The ends were cut back, 0 bases at V and 3 bases at J, with 12 bases in the middle. The CDR3 loop is CAWSVPEVSYEQYF. Here the CDR3 DNA reads TGTGCCTGGAGTGTACCCGAAGTGAGCTACGAGCAGTACTTC.

V gene TRBV6-2 or TRBV6-3 combines with J gene TRBJ2-1, with a tentative D call TRBD2 (6 bases). Germline V lookup: CDR1 MNHEY, CDR2 SVGEGT. V lost 2 bases and J lost 4, with 15 bases in between. CDR3 length equals 16 residues. The CDR3 is CASSYAGRGYYNEQFF. CDR3 sequence (DNA): TGTGCCAGCAGTTACGCGGGGCGGGGATATTACAATGAGCAGTTCTTC.

This chain uses TRBV7-9 with TRBJ2-3; D gene unclear. This CDR3 comprises 13 residues. Germline CDR1 is SEHNR and CDR2 is FQNEAQ (reference sequence). Trimming removed 7 bases from V and 0 bases from J, with 8 bases in between. The CDR3 sequence is CASTAVSTDTQYF. CDR3 sequence (DNA): TGTGCCAGCACTGCGGTCAGCACAGATACGCAGTATTTT.

The rearrangement links TRBV5-3 to TRBJ2-1, with 8 bases matching TRBD1. TRBV5-3 is noted as an ORF with a role that remains uncertain. After removal of 4 bases from V and 3 bases from J, the junction contained 3 bases not matched to a gene. The CDR3 contains 14 residues. This chain's CDR3 is CARSGQGGYNEQFF. The CDR3 bases are TGTGCCAGAAGCGGACAGGGAGGCTACAATGAGCAGTTCTTC.

This chain connects TRBV15 to TRBJ2-3; 7 nucleotides line up with TRBD2. Losses at the gene ends were 4 bases for V and 0 bases for J; bases not matched to a gene: 13. This CDR3 contains 18 residues. Germline CDR1 reads LNHNV; CDR2 reads YYDKDF (reference sequence). CDR3 coding DNA: TGTGCCACCAGCACTGCCACCCCTAGCGGATCTAGCACAGATACGCAGTATTTT. Its protein product is CATSTATPSGSSTDTQYF.

The rearrangement joins TRBV29-1 to TRBJ1-1, with a weak D call TRBD1 (6 bases). V was shortened by 5 bases and J by 5 bases, with 15 bases between the two germline ends. The length of the CDR3 is 13 residues. Per germline, CDR1 SQVTM and CDR2 ANQGSEA. In DNA form, the CDR3 reads TGCAGCGTTCATAGTGGGGGCTTAACTGAAGCTTTCTTT. This codes for CSVHSGGLTEAFF.

This chain connects TRBV14 to TRBJ2-4, with 10 bases lining up with TRBD1. The CDR3 extends over 17 amino acids. Germline V CDR1 and CDR2: SGHDN, FVKESK. V dropped 9 bases and J dropped 1; count of bases not matched to a gene: 12. In nucleotides, the CDR3 is TGTGCCAGAGACGGACAGGGGGGAGGGAGGGCCAAAAACATTCAGTACTTC. This translates into CARDGQGGGRAKNIQYF. Variable domain in full (rest from reference TRBV14 and TRBJ2-4): EAGVTQFPSHSVIEKGQTVTLRCDPISGHDNLYWYRRVMGKEIKFLLHFVKESKQDESGMPNNRFLAERTGGTYSTLKVQPAELEDSGVYFCARDGQGGGRAKNIQYFGAGTRLSVL.

This chain joins TRBV6-5 and TRBJ2-1, with TRBD2 matching over 8 bases. Germline CDR1 and CDR2: MNHEY and SVGAGI. This CDR3 spans 15 amino acids. V shed 4 bases, J shed 7 bases, and the junction held 9 bases outside the gene matches. The CDR3, as DNA: TGTGCCAGCAGTTTAAGCGGGAGAGGTTGGAATGAGCAGTTCTTC. It specifies CASSLSGRGWNEQFF.

This chain joins TRBV20-1 and TRBJ2-4; 7 nucleotides line up with TRBD2. The CDR3 is 14 residues long. The V and J ends lost 3 bases and 5 bases, in that order; junction bases with no gene match: 7. CDR1 is DFQATT and CDR2 is SNEGSKA in the germline V gene (reference sequence). CDR3 nucleotides: TGCAGTGCTAGTCGGGTCAGCGGGGAAAACATTCAGTACTTC. Its translation: CSASRVSGENIQYF.

The chain combines TRBV5-5 with TRBJ1-3; D is undetermined. Trimming cost V 2 bases and J 0 bases, with 9 bases left between them. The V gene's germline CDR1 is SGHKS and CDR2 YYEKEE (reference sequence). The CDR3 extends over 15 amino acids. CDR3 bases: TGTGCCAGCAGCTTTAAACTCTTCTCTGGAAACACCATATATTTT. It encodes CASSFKLFSGNTIYF.

V usage is TRBV28 and J usage is TRBJ1-2, with a possible D match to TRBD1 (5 bases). The CDR3 totals 17 residues. Germline V gene lookup returns CDR1 MDHEN and CDR2 SYDVKM. Between the trimmed V and J ends, which lost 6 bases and 1 base, there was a span of 21 bases. Here the CDR3 DNA reads TGTGCCAGCAGCCAAAGTCAAAATTCAGGGTTTAACTATGGCTACACCTTC. Residues: CASSQSQNSGFNYGYTF.